This T cell receptor beta chain was identified in a study of sequential checkpoint blockade in melanoma. Per germline, CDR1 MNHNY and CDR2 SVGAGI (reference sequence). V shed 6 bases and J 4 bases; nucleotides not matched to a gene: 10. The CDR3 spans 15 residues. This clone came up once. Here immunoSEQ multiplex PCR was the method, and the copy in TCRdb shows in-frame clones only, minus some. The table includes approximately 5,300 clones, about 60% detected once. This sample's treatment: randomized to nivolumab then ipilimumab (arm A) or the reverse (arm B). DNA-damaging chemotherapy had not been given to any patient beforehand.

The sample here was CD8+ T cells sorted from blood (inferred from file names), taken from a patient given nivolumab and ipilimumab in sequence. The sequence derives from a human donor with melanoma. The V gene is TRBV6-6, the J gene TRBJ2-7; 9 bases match TRBD2. CDR3 region: CASRFPGGGDYEQYF. The CDR3 DNA is TGTGCCAGCAGGTTCCCCGGCGGGGGGGATTACGAGCAGTACTTC.